The next 27 T cell receptor beta chains were all read from a single sample in a study of blood T cells in healthy people across ages. It was with a sample-barcoded 5' primer and a J-beta primer mix that a second PCR of roughly 6 to 11 cycles was run. TCRdb redid the calling of the 5' RACE reads with MiXCR, one entry per CDR3 protein. The sample includes some 1.4 million distinct CDR3 sequences, 42% seen only once; the top ten take 7.9%. The specimen was blood. All receptors derive from a woman under 30 in good health.

The table lists this clonotype with many counts. The J gene is TRBJ1-4, the V gene TRBV27; a possible D gene is TRBD1 (6 bases). The V end lost 5 bases, the J end lost 2 bases, and 12 bases lay between the germline ends. Germline values: CDR1 MNHEY, CDR2 SMNVEV (reference sequence). This CDR3 is 15 amino acids long. This CDR3 reads CASSLSGATNEKLFF. In nucleotides, the CDR3 is TGTGCCAGCAGTCTCTCGGGGGCTACTAATGAAAAACTGTTTTTT.

J is TRBJ1-1 and V is TRBV29-1; D ambiguous. The V end was cut by 6 bases, the J end by 7 bases, with 15 bases between. The V gene's germline CDR1 is SQVTM and CDR2 ANQGSEA. This CDR3 contains 12 residues. DNA for the CDR3: TGCAGCGTGCTTCCGTTGTACAATGAAGCTTTCTTT. Its protein product is CSVLPLYNEAFF. Full variable domain (rest looked up from reference TRBV29-1 and TRBJ1-1): SAVISQKPSRDICQRGTSLTIQCQVDSQVTMMFWYRQQPGQSLTLIATANQGSEATYESGFVIDKFPISRPNLTFSTLTVSNMSPEDSSIYLCSVLPLYNEAFFGQGTRLTVV.

The sample holds a few counts of this clonotype. The chain combines TRBV15 with TRBJ1-2; 11 nucleotides align to TRBD1. The CDR3 sequence is 15 residues long. Germline CDR1 LNHNV, CDR2 YYDKDF (reference sequence). Trimming at V came to 5 bases and at J to 3 bases, leaving 5 bases not matched to a gene. DNA of the CDR3: TGTGCCACCAGCCGAGGACAGGGGGCGGACTATGGCTACACCTTC. This translates into CATSRGQGADYGYTF.

The rearrangement uses TRBV15 and TRBJ2-1, with 12 bases identical to TRBD2. This CDR3 comprises 16 residues. With 1 base clipped from V and 8 bases from J, the junction kept 6 bases outside the gene matches. CDR1 is LNHNV and CDR2 is YYDKDF in the germline V gene (reference sequence). Here the CDR3 DNA reads TGTGCCACCAGCAGAGTACTAGCGGGAGGTACAGATGAGCAGTTCTTC. Translating gives CATSRVLAGGTDEQFF.

J is TRBJ2-7 and V is TRBV15, with D unclear. CDR1 and CDR2 (germline): LNHNV, YYDKDF (reference sequence). The CDR3 extends over 14 amino acids. The V and J ends lost 3 bases and 0 bases respectively, with 9 bases between them. The CDR3 here is CATSRTVSSYEQYF. CDR3 in DNA: TGTGCCACCAGCAGGACGGTGAGCTCCTACGAGCAGTACTTC.

This chain links TRBV14 with TRBJ2-3; TRBD1 or TRBD2 may be the D gene (5 bases each). CDR3 length: 16 amino acids. The V gene's germline CDR1 is SGHDN and CDR2 FVKESK. With 0 bases removed from V and 6 bases from J, the gap between germline ends came to 16 bases. CDR3 residues: CASSQEHRGHRDTQYF. The CDR3 DNA follows: TGTGCCAGCAGCCAAGAACACCGGGGCCACCGGGATACGCAGTATTTT.

The chain joins TRBV10-1 to TRBJ2-2, with TRBD1 matching 8 bases. CDR1 is WNHNN and CDR2 is SYGVQD in the germline V gene (reference sequence). With 8 bases clipped from V and 3 bases from J, the junction kept 8 bases outside the gene matches. CDR3 length equals 15 residues. The CDR3 loop is CASGTGGSYTGELFF. CDR3 coding DNA: TGCGCCAGCGGTACAGGGGGTAGTTACACCGGGGAGCTGTTTTTT.

The rearrangement uses TRBV27 and TRBJ1-2; D is ambiguous. CDR3 length: 14 amino acids. The germline gives CDR1 MNHEY, CDR2 SMNVEV (reference sequence). Trimming took 5 bases from V and 4 from J, leaving 14 bases between them. CDR3 nucleotides: TGTGCCAGCAGTCCCACCCCCCTGACCTATGGCTACACCTTC. Residues: CASSPTPLTYGYTF.

V usage is TRBV6-4 and J usage is TRBJ2-5, with D possibly being TRBD1 (6 bases). Trimming stripped 8 bases from V and 5 bases from J, with 18 bases between. Germline-derived CDR1 and CDR2 are MRHNA and SNTAGT. The CDR3 covers 14 residues. As DNA, the CDR3 is TGTGCCAGCTTGACAGGCCATAAGGGGGAGACCCAGTACTTC. Its translation is CASLTGHKGETQYF.

V gene TRBV20-1 combines with J gene TRBJ1-5; a weak D match, TRBD1 (6 bases). The CDR3 contains 12 residues. Trimming took off 7 bases at V and 7 bases at J, with 14 bases between the two ends. CDR1 is DFQATT, CDR2 SNEGSKA, per germline (reference sequence). For the CDR3, the DNA is TGCAGTGGGGGGCAGGGTGAACAGCCCCAGCATTTT. This sequence encodes CSGGQGEQPQHF.

This chain uses TRBV7-9 with TRBJ1-5, with TRBD1 as a possible D gene (5 bases). This CDR3 is built from 16 residues. Germline V gene sequence: CDR1 SEHNR, CDR2 FQNEAQ (reference sequence). Trimming stripped 5 bases from V and 7 bases from J, with 21 bases between. CDR3 sequence: CASSTSGVGSGQPQHF. The CDR3 DNA reads as TGTGCCAGCAGCACATCGGGGGTGGGGAGTGGACAGCCCCAGCATTTT.

The chain recombines TRBV7-6 with TRBJ2-7; TRBD2 matches at 8 bases. Losses at the gene ends were 5 bases for V and 7 bases for J; bases not matched to a gene: 13. CDR1 and CDR2 from the germline V gene are SGHVS and FNYEAQ. The CDR3 is 15 amino acids. CDR3 nucleotides: TGTGCCAGCAGCCCCCAAAGCGGGAGAGTTAATGAGCAGTACTTC. Amino acid sequence: CASSPQSGRVNEQYF. Full variable domain (missing parts from reference TRBV7-6 and TRBJ2-7): GAGVSQSPRYKVTKRGQDVALRCDPISGHVSLYWYRQALGQGPEFLTYFNYEAQQDKSGLPNDRFSAERPEGSISTLTIQRTEQRDSAMYRCASSPQSGRVNEQYFGPGTRLTVT.

This clonotype was found a few times. The chain recombines TRBV27 with TRBJ2-3; 13 nucleotides align to TRBD2. The CDR3 has 17 amino acids. Trimming cost V 7 bases and J 1 base; bases outside gene matches: 8. Germline-derived CDR1 and CDR2 are MNHEY and SMNVEV (reference sequence). This CDR3 reads CASTSLAGGIGTDTQYF. CDR3 coding DNA: TGTGCCAGCACTTCACTAGCGGGAGGGATCGGCACAGATACGCAGTATTTT.

This sequence joins TRBV12-1 and TRBJ2-5. TRBV12-1 represents a pseudogene. The CDR3 contains 14 residues. The DNA for the CDR3 is TGTGCCAGCAGCTTTCAAGGAGCAGAAGAGACCCAGTACTTC. This sequence encodes CASSFQGAEETQYF.

To note about this clonotype: At one end, the junction sequence differs from germline, possibly due to a read error. The gene calls are TRBV7-2 and TRBJ2-3; 8 nucleotides line up with TRBD2. From germline, CDR1 is SGHTA and CDR2 FQGNSA. The CDR3 sequence is 13 residues long. The DNA for the CDR3 is TGTGTCAGCAGGAAAGCGGGGGAAGATACGCAGTATTTT. Translated, it gives CVSRKAGEDTQYF. Together with reference TRBV7-2 and TRBJ2-3, the CDR3 gives the full variable domain: GAGVSQSPSNKVTEKGKDVELRCDPISGHTALYWYRQSLGQGLEFLIYFQGNSAPDKSGLPSDRFSAERTGGSVSTLTIQRTQQEDSAVYLCVSRKAGEDTQYFGPGTRLTVL.

This clonotype was seen only a few times. CDR3 nucleotides: TGCAGTGCTAAGGGCCGATACTACGAGCAGTACTTC. This sequence encodes CSAKGRYYEQYF. V gene TRBV20-1 combines with J gene TRBJ2-7; the D is unclear. Germline CDR1 is DFQATT and CDR2 is SNEGSKA (reference sequence). The CDR3 is 12 amino acids. V lost 4 bases to trimming and J lost 3 bases, with 10 bases between them.

The V and J genes are TRBV15 and TRBJ2-5; 7 nucleotides match TRBD2. Germline CDR1 and CDR2: LNHNV and YYDKDF (reference sequence). The length of the CDR3 is 14 residues. The V and J ends lost 8 bases and 0 bases, in that order; junction bases with no gene match: 6. The CDR3 DNA reads TGTGCCACCGATGGCGGGGGACACCAAGAGACCCAGTACTTC. Protein product: CATDGGGHQETQYF.

The rearrangement uses TRBV3-1 and TRBJ2-5, with 10 bases that match TRBD2. CDR1 is LGHDT, CDR2 YNNKEL, per germline (reference sequence). This CDR3 is 16 amino acids long. V was pared by 0 bases and J by 3 bases, with 4 bases of the junction left unmatched. CDR3 sequence (DNA): TGTGCCAGCAGCCAAGAAGCGGGGGGGCGGAAAGAGACCCAGTACTTC. Translated, it gives CASSQEAGGRKETQYF.

The rearrangement links TRBV6-6 to TRBJ2-1; D unresolved. Trimming took 2 bases from V and 9 from J, leaving 11 bases between them. The CDR3 is 13 amino acids. From germline, CDR1 is MNHNY and CDR2 SVGAGI (reference sequence). DNA for the CDR3: TGTGCCAGCAGTTACGAACTCCTCGGTGAGCAGTTCTTC. Translated, it gives CASSYELLGEQFF.

The chain couples TRBV5-1 to TRBJ2-7; 7 bases agree with TRBD2. CDR1 and CDR2 from the germline V gene are SGHRS and YFSETQ. V gave up 5 bases and J gave up 0 bases; unmatched junction bases: 8. This CDR3 comprises 15 residues. CDR3 residues: CASRLRRGTSYEQYF. The CDR3 bases are TGCGCCAGCAGGTTGAGGCGGGGGACCTCCTACGAGCAGTACTTC.

This sequence joins TRBV7-2 and TRBJ2-5, with 9 nucleotides matching TRBD1. CDR1 is SGHTA and CDR2 is FQGNSA in the germline V gene. Trimming cost V 3 bases and J 4 bases; bases outside gene matches: 6. There are 15 residues in the CDR3. CDR3 in DNA: TGTGCCAGCAGCTTCGACAGGGGGATTACAGAGACCCAGTACTTC. Translation gives CASSFDRGITETQYF.

This sequence joins TRBV6-5 and TRBJ2-7, with TRBD2 identical over 10 bases. Germline CDR1 MNHEY, CDR2 SVGAGI. The CDR3 consists of 15 residues. The trim removed 6 bases at V and 6 bases at J, leaving 11 bases unmatched. CDR3 residues: CASSNRAAGGIEQYF. CDR3 nucleotide sequence: TGTGCCAGCAGCAACCGGGCAGCGGGAGGGATCGAGCAGTACTTC.

This clonotype has only a few counts. The rearrangement joins TRBV28 to TRBJ2-5; D might be TRBD2 (5 bases). The J call may be incorrect, as the DNA end agrees better with TRBJ2-7. The CDR3 runs 11 residues. In germline, CDR1 is MDHEN, CDR2 SYDVKM. As DNA, the CDR3 is TGTGCCAGCAGTTTTGAGGGCGAGCAGTACTTC. Translation gives CASSFEGEQYF.

This chain connects TRBV27 to TRBJ2-1; 12 nucleotides match TRBD2. After removal of 4 bases from V and 8 bases from J, the junction contained 9 bases not matched to a gene. Germline V gene sequence: CDR1 MNHEY, CDR2 SMNVEV (reference sequence). The length of the CDR3 is 16 residues. DNA of the CDR3: TGTGCCAGCAGTTCGGGGACTAGCGGGTTACAATATGAGCAGTTCTTC. The encoded protein is CASSSGTSGLQYEQFF.

The gene calls are TRBV20-1 and TRBJ2-5; 10 positions agree with TRBD1. Germline CDR1 reads DFQATT; CDR2 reads SNEGSKA (reference sequence). V dropped 5 bases and J dropped 6; count of bases not matched to a gene: 12. CDR3 size: 15 residues. The CDR3 region is CSAAPAGQGLQTQYF. The CDR3, as DNA: TGCAGTGCTGCACCTGCGGGACAGGGGTTACAGACCCAGTACTTC.

A few counts support this clonotype. This chain uses TRBV20-1 with TRBJ2-1; TRBD2 matches 8 bases. Germline V gives CDR1 DFQATT, CDR2 SNEGSKA (reference sequence). This CDR3 contains 15 residues. The ends lost 5 bases at V and 4 bases at J; junction bases unmatched: 10. In DNA, the CDR3 is TGCAGTGCTTTCTACGGGGGGGCCTGGTACAATGAGCAGTTCTTC. It codes for CSAFYGGAWYNEQFF.

This clonotype turned up a few times. The gene calls are TRBV7-9 and TRBJ2-5; possibly TRBD1 for D (5 bases). The CDR3 runs 14 residues. V was trimmed by 1 base and J by 0 bases, leaving 6 bases between them. Germline V gene lookup returns CDR1 SEHNR and CDR2 FQNEAQ (reference sequence). The CDR3: CASSLETDQETQYF. For the CDR3, the DNA is TGTGCCAGCAGCTTAGAGACAGACCAAGAGACCCAGTACTTC. Looking up the rest from reference TRBV7-9 and TRBJ2-5 gives the full variable domain: DTGVSQNPRHKITKRGQNVTFRCDPISEHNRLYWYRQTLGQGPEFLTYFQNEAQLEKSRLLSDRFSAERPKGSFSTLEIQRTEQGDSAMYLCASSLETDQETQYFGPGTRLLVL.